The clone carrying this TCR beta chain was seen repeatedly, ten times or more. Its matching antigen is unknown. Sequencing was done on patients that had shown CD8+CD57+ cell expansion by flow cytometry. J was trimmed by 2 bases and V by 0 bases; bases with no gene match: 6. The germline CDR1 and CDR2 sequences are LGHDT and YNNKEL (reference sequence). The CDR3 is 17 residues long. This entry is derived from a study of CD8+CD57+ T cells in acquired aplastic anemia. Study-wide results and caveats: About 27 CD8+ CDR3 sequences were shared between patients and controls.

Genomic DNA, the template, was used for profiling of the TCR beta VDJ and CDR3. TCRdb analysed the reads with MiXCR anew, one entry per CDR3 protein. The table has approximately 98,000 distinct CDR3 sequences, roughly 70% seen once. Source material: sorted CD4+, CD8+, or CD8+CD57+ T cells (not recorded which) from PBMCs. The TCR sequence derives from a human donor with aplastic anemia. This chain connects TRBV3-1 to TRBJ2-1, with 8 nucleotides matching TRBD1. This CDR3 reads CASSQDVDRGPYNEQFF. DNA for the CDR3: TGTGCCAGCAGCCAAGACGTAGACAGGGGACCCTACAATGAGCAGTTCTTC.